This TCR beta chain was profiled in a study of blood T cell repertoires in COVID-19. The wider study: From the United States, Italy and Spain came samples of acute and convalescent COVID-19. T cells, B-cell-depleted T cells, or PBMCs provided the cDNA or gDNA that served as material.

This clone showed up just once. The assay was immunoSEQ multiplex PCR, and TCRdb's table has in-frame clones only and misses some. This table has approximately 250,000 clones, around 90% appearing once. Germline-derived CDR1 and CDR2 are MNHEY and SVGAGI. This CDR3 has 14 residues. Trimming pared 6 bases from V and 2 bases from J, leaving 11 bases between. This chain connects TRBV6-5 to TRBJ1-3; perhaps TRBD1 as D (5 bases). Sequenced sample: PBMCs or T cells enriched from blood (not recorded which). This sequence was found in a woman aged 40 to 50 who had been exposed to COVID-19. The CDR3 protein is CASSPTVAGNTIYF. The DNA of the CDR3 is TGTGCCAGCAGCCCGACAGTAGCTGGAAACACCATATATTTT.